These 15 T cell receptor beta chains came from one sample sequenced in a study of cytotoxic CD8 clonotypes in ibrutinib-treated CLL (dated by TCRdb to 2020 to 2023). Library preparation used the immunoSEQ multiplex PCR assay. In its TCRdb copy, this immuneACCESS table keeps in-frame sequences only and misses some clones. Where compared with another copy, unresolved V genes explain less than half of these, and the others have no known cause. The sample table holds approximately 200,000 clones, of which around 72% were seen once. About an eighth of the sample is in the top ten clones. The intended sense of this specimen's time point label: around 25 months on ibrutinib. The sample consisted of PBMCs, taken after 24 months of ibrutinib treatment. These receptors were obtained from a human donor with chronic lymphocytic leukemia.

The chain couples TRBV5-4 to TRBJ1-4, with 8 nucleotides matching TRBD1. This CDR3 contains 16 residues. V trimming: 2 bases; J trimming: 4 bases; junction bases outside the gene matches: 7. Germline V CDR1 and CDR2: SGHNT, YYREEE (reference sequence). CDR3 nucleotide sequence: TGTGCCAGCAGCTTAAACAGGGGGACGTATAATGAAAAACTGTTTTTT. Its protein product is CASSLNRGTYNEKLFF.

This clone was seen a handful of times. This chain links TRBV11-2 with TRBJ1-1; 8 bases fit TRBD1. The CDR3 has 16 amino acids. The junction had 8 bases not matched to a gene; V was cut back by 5 bases and J by 0 bases. Germline CDR1 SGHAT, CDR2 FQNNGV. CDR3 DNA sequence: TGTGCCAGCAGCCCCGTAGGACAGGGAGTGAACACTGAAGCTTTCTTT. This gives the protein CASSPVGQGVNTEAFF.

The gene calls are TRBV6-6 and TRBJ2-3; 7 positions match TRBD2. CDR1 and CDR2 (germline): MNHNY, SVGAGI (reference sequence). This CDR3 has 14 amino acids. With V trimmed by 8 bases and J by 1 base, 6 bases remained unmatched. The CDR3 spells CASRTGGGTDTQYF. Here the CDR3 DNA reads TGTGCCAGCCGAACGGGAGGTGGCACAGATACGCAGTATTTT.

This sequence joins TRBV5-6 and TRBJ1-5, with unresolved D. Germline V gene data show CDR1 as SGHDT and CDR2 as YYEEEE. CDR3 size: 12 residues. V lost 4 bases and J lost 7, with 9 bases in between. CDR3 DNA: TGTGCCAGCAGCATATTACAACAGCCCCAGCATTTT. It codes for CASSILQQPQHF.

CDR3 sequence reads: CASSPSRSTDTQYF. The CDR3 DNA is TGTGCCAGCTCACCATCACGGAGCACAGATACGCAGTATTTT. This chain joins TRBV18 and TRBJ2-3; D is uncertain. Germline values: CDR1 KGHSH, CDR2 LQKENI. There are 14 residues in the CDR3. V lost 2 bases, J lost 0 bases, and 6 bases lay in between.

The sample holds one count of this clone. This sequence joins TRBV27 and TRBJ2-1; TRBD2 might be the D (6 bases). Trimming left V 5 bases short and J 4 bases short, with 15 bases between. This CDR3 region has 15 residues. Germline V gene data show CDR1 as MNHEY and CDR2 as SMNVEV (reference sequence). CDR3 amino acids: CASSLPGAGYNEQFF. CDR3 coding DNA: TGTGCCAGCAGTCTCCCGGGAGCGGGTTACAATGAGCAGTTCTTC.

The genes are TRBV27 and TRBJ1-1, with D unclear. The CDR3 is 13 residues long. Germline-derived CDR1 and CDR2 are MNHEY and SMNVEV (reference sequence). Between the trimmed V and J ends, which lost 0 bases and 7 bases, there was a span of 9 bases. CDR3 protein: CASSLSGGNEAFF. DNA for the CDR3: TGTGCCAGCAGTTTATCTGGCGGAAATGAAGCTTTCTTT.

The chain recombines TRBV7-9 with TRBJ1-2; D may be TRBD1 (5 bases). V was trimmed by 2 bases and J by 1 base, leaving 8 bases between them. The CDR3 runs 14 residues. Germline lookup yields CDR1 SEHNR and CDR2 FQNEAQ (reference sequence). CDR3 loop: CASSLSRVNYGYTF. The CDR3 DNA is TGTGCCAGCAGCTTAAGCAGGGTTAACTATGGCTACACCTTC.

Only one count was recorded for this clone. This chain links TRBV15 with TRBJ1-2; D unresolved. V lost 0 bases and J 5 bases, leaving 10 bases between the germline ends. Germline V gene data show CDR1 as LNHNV and CDR2 as YYDKDF (reference sequence). This CDR3 comprises 14 residues. CDR3 loop: CATSRDLSVYGYTF. CDR3 coding DNA: TGTGCCACCAGCAGAGATCTTTCAGTATATGGCTACACCTTC.

J is TRBJ2-1 and V is TRBV27; no firm D call. CDR3 length equals 16 residues. V dropped 2 bases and J dropped 3 bases, with 14 bases sitting between them. The germline V gene encodes CDR1 MNHEY and CDR2 SMNVEV (reference sequence). CDR3 bases: TGTGCCAGCAGTTTAGTGGCGCGGCTCAACTACAATGAGCAGTTCTTC. This translates into CASSLVARLNYNEQFF.

The rearrangement links TRBV9 to TRBJ2-5, with 9 bases matching TRBD2. Germline V gene lookup returns CDR1 SGDLS and CDR2 YYNGEE. The CDR3 spans 16 residues. Losses at the gene ends were 4 bases for V and 2 bases for J; bases not matched to a gene: 9. The chain's CDR3 is CASSSERTSVQETQYF. Here the CDR3 DNA reads TGTGCCAGCAGCTCAGAAAGGACTAGCGTACAAGAGACCCAGTACTTC.

The V call is TRBV7-6, the J call TRBJ2-3; D is perhaps TRBD1 (6 bases). CDR1 SGHVS and CDR2 FNYEAQ come from the germline V gene. The CDR3 spans 17 residues. V was cut by 2 bases and J by 0 bases, with 15 bases left in between. The CDR3 DNA sequence: TGTGCCAGCAGCTTAAGGTTAGGGGGACGCAGCACAGATACGCAGTATTTT. It specifies CASSLRLGGRSTDTQYF.

CDR3: CAWSPGLPQETQYF. The CDR3 nucleotides read TGTGCCTGGAGTCCCGGACTCCCTCAAGAGACCCAGTACTTC. The V call is TRBV30, the J call TRBJ2-5; D possibly corresponds to TRBD2 (5 bases). The CDR3 spans 14 residues. The germline CDR1 and CDR2 sequences are GTSNPN and SVGIG (reference sequence). Deletions cut 2 bases from V and 2 bases from J, with 12 bases between. Complete variable domain (other parts from reference TRBV30 and TRBJ2-5): SQTIHQWPATLVQPVGSPLSLECTVEGTSNPNLYWYRQAAGRGLQLLFYSVGIGQISSEVPQNLSASRPQDRQFILSSKKLLLSDSGFYLCAWSPGLPQETQYFGPGTRLLVL.

The genes are TRBV27 and TRBJ2-5; D unresolved. Deletions cut 0 bases from V and 7 bases from J, with 12 bases between. Germline V gives CDR1 MNHEY, CDR2 SMNVEV (reference sequence). The CDR3 extends over 14 amino acids. The CDR3 nucleotides read TGTGCCAGCAGTTTATCGGGCACGATCGGGACCCAGTACTTC. It is translated as CASSLSGTIGTQYF.

CDR3 protein: CSVGLGLGTEAFF. Here the CDR3 DNA reads TGCAGCGTTGGTCTGGGGTTGGGCACTGAAGCTTTCTTT. The V call is TRBV29-1, the J call TRBJ1-1; D call uncertain. The germline V and J ends were trimmed by 4 bases and 4 bases, with 13 bases remaining between them. This CDR3 region has 13 residues. Germline V gene data show CDR1 as SQVTM and CDR2 as ANQGSEA.